These 6 T cell receptor beta chains came from one sample sequenced in a study of Graves' ophthalmopathy and Graves' hyperthyroidism. From RNA, the CDR3 regions of TCR beta chains were amplified and sequenced. The authors performed first-round RT-PCR with HTBI primers and then a second-round multiplex PCR. TCRdb reprocessed the multiplex PCR reads with MiXCR, giving one entry per CDR3 protein. This table has about 600,000 distinct CDR3 sequences, roughly 39% appearing once. The sequencing input was peripheral blood or thyroid tissue (not recorded which). The source is an adult man with Graves' hyperthyroidism.

For this clonotype: Just one base apart from a much larger clone, this may be a read error. This chain joins TRBV20-1 and TRBJ2-7; tentative D call: TRBD2 (6 bases). The CDR3 is 14 residues long. Germline V CDR1 and CDR2: DFQATT, SNEGSKA (reference sequence). Trimming removed 2 bases at V and 3 bases at J, with 14 bases between. The CDR3 region is CSARPPGEVYEQYF. The CDR3 bases are TGCAGTGCTAGACCCCCCGGGGAGGTCTACGAGCAGTACTTC.

This clonotype was seen repeatedly, ten times or more. This chain links TRBV4-1 with TRBJ2-2, with a tentative D call TRBD2 (6 bases). This CDR3 spans 12 amino acids. Trimming removed 7 bases from V and 6 bases from J, with 9 bases in between. CDR1 MGHRA and CDR2 YSYEKL come from the germline V gene. The CDR3 is CASISGPGELFF. For the CDR3, the DNA is TGCGCCAGCATTAGCGGACCCGGGGAGCTGTTTTTT.

This chain links TRBV20-1 with TRBJ1-1, with no clear D. The CDR3 spans 10 residues. Germline V gene lookup returns CDR1 DFQATT and CDR2 SNEGSKA (reference sequence). V lost 8 bases and J 4 bases, leaving 8 bases between the germline ends. The CDR3 DNA reads as TGCAGTTTCGGTGGCACTGAAGCTTTCTTT. This translates into CSFGGTEAFF.

In the case of this clonotype: Its ends do not fully match the called genes, so a read error is possible. V is TRBV2 and J is TRBJ2-6, with D hard to call. The CDR3 covers 14 residues. The germline CDR1 and CDR2 sequences are SNHLY and FYNNEI. The CDR3 loop reads CAISVPTGANVLTF. The DNA of the CDR3 is TGTGCCATCAGTGTTCCGACCGGGGCCAACGTCCTGACTTTC.

The chain is built from TRBV12-3 or TRBV12-4 and TRBJ1-6; 7 positions match TRBD1. Germline trimming cut 5 bases from V and 13 bases from J; bases unmatched to any gene: 8. There are 13 residues in the CDR3. Here the CDR3 DNA reads TGTGCCAGCAGTACGACAGGGACTTCCCCCCTCCACTTT. Its protein is CASSTTGTSPLHF.

V usage is TRBV5-4 and J usage is TRBJ2-5; tentatively, D is TRBD1 (9 bases). The V end was cut by 4 bases, the J end by 2 bases, with 18 bases between. CDR3 length: 16 amino acids. Germline V lookup: CDR1 SGHNT, CDR2 YYREEE (reference sequence). The DNA for the CDR3 is TGTGCCAGCAGCCGGGGGGGGACAGGGCAACAAGAGACCCAGTACTTC. Encoded protein: CASSRGGTGQQETQYF.